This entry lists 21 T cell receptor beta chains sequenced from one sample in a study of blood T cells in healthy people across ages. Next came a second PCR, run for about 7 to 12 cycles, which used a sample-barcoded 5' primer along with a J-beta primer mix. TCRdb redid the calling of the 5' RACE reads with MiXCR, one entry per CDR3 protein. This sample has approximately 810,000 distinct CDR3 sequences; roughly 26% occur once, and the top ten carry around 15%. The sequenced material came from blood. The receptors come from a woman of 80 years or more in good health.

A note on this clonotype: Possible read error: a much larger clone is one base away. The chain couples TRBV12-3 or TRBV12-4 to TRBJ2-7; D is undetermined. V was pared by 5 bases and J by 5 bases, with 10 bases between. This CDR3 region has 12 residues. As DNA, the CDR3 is TGTGCCAGCAGTAGGACCGAGGACGAGCAGTACGTC. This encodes CASSRTEDEQYV.

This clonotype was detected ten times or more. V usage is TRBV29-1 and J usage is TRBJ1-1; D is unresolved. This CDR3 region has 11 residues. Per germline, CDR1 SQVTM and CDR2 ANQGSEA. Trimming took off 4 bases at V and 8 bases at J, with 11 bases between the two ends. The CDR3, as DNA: TGCAGCGTTGGGTTACGCTCGGAAGCTTTCTTT. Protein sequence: CSVGLRSEAFF.

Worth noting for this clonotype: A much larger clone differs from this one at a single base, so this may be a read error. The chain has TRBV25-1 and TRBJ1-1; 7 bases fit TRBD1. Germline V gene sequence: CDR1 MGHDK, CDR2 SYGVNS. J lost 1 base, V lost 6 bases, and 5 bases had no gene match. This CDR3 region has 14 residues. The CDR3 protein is CASRRGQSNTEAFF. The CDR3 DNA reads TGTGCCAGCAGACGGGGACAGTCGAACACTGAAGCTTTCTTT.

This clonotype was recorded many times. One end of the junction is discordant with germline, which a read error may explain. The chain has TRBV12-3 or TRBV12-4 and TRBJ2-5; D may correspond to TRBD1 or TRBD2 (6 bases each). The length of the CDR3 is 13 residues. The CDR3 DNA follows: TGTGCCAGCAGCTTAGGGGGGCTTGAGACCCAGTACTTC. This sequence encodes CASSLGGLETQYF.

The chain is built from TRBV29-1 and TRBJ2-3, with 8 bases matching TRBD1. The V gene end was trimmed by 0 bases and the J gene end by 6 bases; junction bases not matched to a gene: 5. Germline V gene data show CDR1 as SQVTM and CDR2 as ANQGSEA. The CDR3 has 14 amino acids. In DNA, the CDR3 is TGCAGCGTTGAAGATCAGGACAGGGTTGATACGCAGTATTTT. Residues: CSVEDQDRVDTQYF.

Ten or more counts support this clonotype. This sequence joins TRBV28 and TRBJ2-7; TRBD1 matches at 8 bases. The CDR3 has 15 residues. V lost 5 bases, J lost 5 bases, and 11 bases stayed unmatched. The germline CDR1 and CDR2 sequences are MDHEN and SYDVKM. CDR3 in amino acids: CASSPRQGKMDEQYF. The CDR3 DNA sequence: TGTGCCAGCAGTCCCAGACAGGGGAAAATGGACGAGCAGTACTTC.

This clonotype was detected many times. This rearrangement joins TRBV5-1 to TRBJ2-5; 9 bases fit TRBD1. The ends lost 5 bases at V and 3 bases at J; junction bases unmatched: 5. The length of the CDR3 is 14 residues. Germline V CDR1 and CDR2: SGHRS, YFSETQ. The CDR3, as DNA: TGCGCCAGCAGACCACGGACAGGGGAAGAGACCCAGTACTTC. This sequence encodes CASRPRTGEETQYF.

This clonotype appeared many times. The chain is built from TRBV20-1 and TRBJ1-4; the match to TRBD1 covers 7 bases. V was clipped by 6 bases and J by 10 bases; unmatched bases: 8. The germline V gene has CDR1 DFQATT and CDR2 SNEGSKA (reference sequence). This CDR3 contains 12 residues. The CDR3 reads CSAGGGLGKLFF. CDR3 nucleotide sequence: TGCAGTGCCGGAGGGGGCTTGGGAAAACTGTTTTTT.

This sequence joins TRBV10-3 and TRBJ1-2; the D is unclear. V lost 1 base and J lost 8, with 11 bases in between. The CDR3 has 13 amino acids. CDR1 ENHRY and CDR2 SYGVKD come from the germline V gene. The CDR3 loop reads CAISEFSGYGYTF. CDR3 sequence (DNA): TGTGCCATCAGTGAGTTTTCAGGTTACGGCTACACCTTC.

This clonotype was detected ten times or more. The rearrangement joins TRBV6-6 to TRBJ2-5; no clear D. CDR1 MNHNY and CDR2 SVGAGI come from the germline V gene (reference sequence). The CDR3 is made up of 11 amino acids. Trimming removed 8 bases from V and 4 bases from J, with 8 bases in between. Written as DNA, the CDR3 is TGTGCCAGCGGATTCACAGAGACCCAGTACTTC. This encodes CASGFTETQYF.

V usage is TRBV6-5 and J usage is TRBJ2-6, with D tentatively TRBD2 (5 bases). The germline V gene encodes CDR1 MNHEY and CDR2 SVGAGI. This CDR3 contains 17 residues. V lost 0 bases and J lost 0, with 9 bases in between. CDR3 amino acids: CASSYSRGLSGANVLTF. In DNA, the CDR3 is TGTGCCAGCAGTTACTCCCGCGGACTCTCTGGGGCCAACGTCCTGACTTTC.

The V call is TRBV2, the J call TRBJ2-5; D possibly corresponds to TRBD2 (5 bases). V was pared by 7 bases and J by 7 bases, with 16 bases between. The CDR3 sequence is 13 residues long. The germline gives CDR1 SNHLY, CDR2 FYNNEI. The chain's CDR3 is CASISGECGTQYF. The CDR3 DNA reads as TGTGCCAGCATATCTGGGGAGTGTGGGACCCAGTACTTC.

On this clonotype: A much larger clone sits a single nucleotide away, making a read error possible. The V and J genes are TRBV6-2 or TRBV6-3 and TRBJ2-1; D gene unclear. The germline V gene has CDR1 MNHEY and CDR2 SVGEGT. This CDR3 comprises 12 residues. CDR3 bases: TGTACCAGCAGACGGCCCTACAATGAGCAGTTCTTC. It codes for CTSRRPYNEQFF.

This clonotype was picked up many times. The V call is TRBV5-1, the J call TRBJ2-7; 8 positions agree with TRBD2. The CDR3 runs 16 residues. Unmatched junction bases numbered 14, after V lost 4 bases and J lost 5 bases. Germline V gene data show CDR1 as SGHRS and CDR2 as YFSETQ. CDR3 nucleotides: TGCGCCAGCAGCCCACGGCGGCCTAGCGGGCCCAACGAGCAGTACTTC. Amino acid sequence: CASSPRRPSGPNEQYF.

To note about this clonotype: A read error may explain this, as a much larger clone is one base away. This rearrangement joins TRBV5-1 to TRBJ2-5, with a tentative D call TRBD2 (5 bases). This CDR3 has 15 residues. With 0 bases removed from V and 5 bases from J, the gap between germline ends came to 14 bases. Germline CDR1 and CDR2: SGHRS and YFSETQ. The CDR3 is CASSLAPGYGETQYF. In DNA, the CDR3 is TGCGCCAGCAGCTTGGCCCCGGGATACGGGGAGACCCAGTACTTC.

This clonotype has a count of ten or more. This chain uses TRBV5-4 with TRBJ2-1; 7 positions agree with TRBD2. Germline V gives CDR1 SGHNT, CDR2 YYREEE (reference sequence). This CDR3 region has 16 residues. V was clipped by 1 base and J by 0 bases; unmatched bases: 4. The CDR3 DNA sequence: TGTGCCAGCAGCTTGTCCGGGGGGAACTCCTACAATGAGCAGTTCTTC. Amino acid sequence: CASSLSGGNSYNEQFF.

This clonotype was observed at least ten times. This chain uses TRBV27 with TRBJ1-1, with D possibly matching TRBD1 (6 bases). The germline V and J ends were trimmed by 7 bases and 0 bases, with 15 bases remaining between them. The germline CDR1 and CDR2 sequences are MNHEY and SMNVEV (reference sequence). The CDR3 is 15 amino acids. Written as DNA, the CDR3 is TGTGCCAGCACCTTAGGGGGTAACATGAACACTGAAGCTTTCTTT. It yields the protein CASTLGGNMNTEAFF.

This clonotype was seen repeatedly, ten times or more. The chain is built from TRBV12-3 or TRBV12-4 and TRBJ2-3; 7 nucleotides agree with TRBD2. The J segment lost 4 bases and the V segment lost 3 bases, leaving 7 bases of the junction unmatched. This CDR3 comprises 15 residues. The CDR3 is CASSLDLGRADTQYF. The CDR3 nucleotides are TGTGCCAGCAGTTTGGATTTAGGGAGGGCAGATACGCAGTATTTT.

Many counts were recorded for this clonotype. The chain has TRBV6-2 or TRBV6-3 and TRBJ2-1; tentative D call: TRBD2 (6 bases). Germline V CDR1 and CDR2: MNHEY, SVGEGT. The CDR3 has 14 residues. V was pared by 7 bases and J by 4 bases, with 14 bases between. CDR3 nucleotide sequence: TGTGCCAGCACTCCCGGGAGCGGATACAATGAGCAGTTCTTC. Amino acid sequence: CASTPGSGYNEQFF.

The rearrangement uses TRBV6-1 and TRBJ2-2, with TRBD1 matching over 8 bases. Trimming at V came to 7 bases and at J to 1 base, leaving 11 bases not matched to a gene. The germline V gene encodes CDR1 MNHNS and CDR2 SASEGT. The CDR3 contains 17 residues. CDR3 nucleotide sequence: TGTGCCAGCACCCAGCCCAGGACAGGGAGGAACACCGGGGAGCTGTTTTTT. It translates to CASTQPRTGRNTGELFF.

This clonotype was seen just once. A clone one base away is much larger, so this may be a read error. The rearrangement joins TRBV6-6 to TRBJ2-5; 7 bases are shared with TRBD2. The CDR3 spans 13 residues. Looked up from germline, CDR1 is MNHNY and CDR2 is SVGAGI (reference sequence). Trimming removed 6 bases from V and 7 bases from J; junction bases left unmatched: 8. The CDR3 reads CASSKSGDGTQYF. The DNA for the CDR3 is TGTGCCAGCAGCAAGAGCGGGGATGGGACCCAGTACTTC.